This T cell receptor beta chain emerged from a study of spatial heterogeneity in lung cancer. Study information: A total of around 72 untreated early-stage non-small cell lung cancer patients served as donors. Sequencing was performed on follow-up PBMC samples when available, collected at a median of roughly two years after resection.

The CDR3 is made up of 12 amino acids. CDR1 and CDR2 from the germline V gene are GTSNPN and SVGIG (reference sequence). Trimming removed 2 bases from V and 10 bases from J, with 12 bases in between. The presence of a unique molecular identifier marked each TCR cDNA molecule. MiXCR, applied by TCRdb to the 5' RACE reads, yields one record per CDR3 protein. The sample holds 110,000 or so distinct CDR3 sequences, 11% seen once. Time point in this sample: blood at routine non-recurrence follow-up after resection. Unsorted tumor, nontumor lung tissue or cryopreserved PBMC supplied the whole RNA. The chain joins TRBV30 to TRBJ1-3; D remains unclear. Specimen: PBMCs, collected at follow-up. The receptor comes from a female donor with early-stage non-small cell lung cancer. The CDR3 loop is CAWSWEVGTIYF. The CDR3 DNA reads TGTGCCTGGAGTTGGGAGGTCGGGACCATATATTTT.